Listed below are T cell receptor beta chains from one sample, sequenced in a study of T cells after yellow fever vaccination. TCRdb redid the calling of the 5' RACE reads with MiXCR, one entry per CDR3 protein. The sample holds about 500,000 distinct CDR3 sequences, approximately 16% seen once. The specimen was PBMCs, collected 4 to 5 days after the first yellow fever vaccination. These receptors were collected from a man between 18 and 29 years old who received the YFV17D yellow fever vaccine. CDR3s include the opening cysteine and the closing phenylalanine or tryptophan. The D gene is left open where the match is weak. Rows give clone size only sometimes, using once, few, many, or a class for an expanded clone.

TRBJ2-2 | TRBD2 | . | TRBV12-3/TRBV12-4 | CASRLGGGSNTGELFF | TGTGCCAGCAGGCTCGGGGGGGGGTCGAACACCGGGGAGCTGTTTTTT
TRBJ1-1 | . | . | TRBV6-5 | CASSYGLATEAFF | TGTGCCAGCAGTTACGGGTTGGCCACTGAAGCTTTCTTT
TRBJ1-5 | . | . | TRBV20-1 | CSANQPQHF | TGCAGTGCTAATCAGCCCCAGCATTTT
TRBJ1-4 | TRBD1 | . | TRBV7-6 | CASSPRGQGSFRLFF | TGTGCCAGCAGCCCCAGGGGACAGGGGTCTTTTCGACTGTTTTTT
TRBJ2-1 | . | few | TRBV7-3 | CASWSEQFF | TGTGCCAGCTGGAGCGAGCAGTTCTTC
TRBJ1-2 | . | . | TRBV11-2 | CATAANYGYTF | TGTGCCACGGCCGCTAACTATGGCTACACCTTC
TRBJ2-3 | TRBD1 | few | TRBV11-1 | CASSRGQGAADTQYF | TGTGCCAGCAGCCGCGGACAGGGGGCGGCAGATACGCAGTATTTT
TRBJ2-5 | . | few | TRBV9 | CASSTARGGETQYF | TGTGCCAGCAGCACGGCGCGGGGCGGGGAGACCCAGTACTTC
TRBJ2-7 | . | . | TRBV19 | CASSMKHLYEQYF | TGTGCCAGTAGTATGAAGCATTTATACGAGCAGTACTTC
TRBJ2-5 | . | few | TRBV7-2 | CASSWQGRSETQYF | TGTGCCAGCAGCTGGCAGGGACGGTCAGAGACCCAGTACTTC
TRBJ1-5 | . | few | TRBV7-9 | CASSRIQAGESPQHF | TGTGCCAGCAGCCGTATACAGGCGGGGGAGTCGCCCCAGCATTTT
TRBJ1-1 | TRBD1 | few | TRBV12-3/TRBV12-4 | CASSLGQGGHTEAFF | TGTGCCAGCAGTTTAGGGCAGGGGGGGCACACTGAAGCTTTCTTT
TRBJ2-5 | TRBD2 | . | TRBV7-2 | CASSFSGGGQETQYF | TGTGCCAGCAGCTTTAGCGGGGGCGGGCAAGAGACCCAGTACTTC
TRBJ2-2 | . | . | TRBV7-3 | CASSKGSAATGELFF | TGTGCCAGCAGCAAGGGGTCCGCGGCCACCGGGGAGCTGTTTTTT
TRBJ1-2 | . | . | TRBV14 | CASSQQEGSGYTF | TGTGCCAGCAGCCAACAGGAGGGCTCTGGCTACACCTTC
TRBJ2-7 | . | few | TRBV3-1 | CASSPRQSYEQYF | TGTGCCAGCAGCCCTCGACAGTCCTACGAGCAGTACTTC
TRBJ2-6 | TRBD1 | few | TRBV2 | CARGTGYSGANVLTF | TGTGCCAGGGGGACAGGGTATTCTGGGGCCAACGTCCTGACTTTC
TRBJ1-2 | . | many | TRBV12-3/TRBV12-4 | CASSLADGDYTF | TGTGCCAGCAGTTTAGCGGATGGGGACTACACCTTC
TRBJ2-2 | TRBD1 | . | TRBV4-3 | CASSQEQGRQLFF | TGCGCCAGCAGCCAGGAACAGGGGCGGCAGCTGTTTTTT
TRBJ2-3 | TRBD1 | . | TRBV4-3 | CASSLRTGTGPDTQYF | TGCGCCAGCAGCCTACGGACCGGGACAGGACCAGATACGCAGTATTTT
TRBJ1-4 | . | . | TRBV5-1 | CASSPGGQSEKLFF | TGCGCCAGCAGTCCGGGGGGGCAGTCCGAAAAACTGTTTTTT
TRBJ2-2 | TRBD1 | many | TRBV4-3 | CASSQKTTGDVGELFF | TGCGCCAGCAGCCAAAAAACAACAGGGGACGTCGGGGAGCTGTTTTTT
TRBJ1-2 | . | . | TRBV7-8 | CASSLWGSRGYTF | TGTGCCAGCAGCTTATGGGGGAGTCGTGGCTACACCTTC
TRBJ2-6 | . | few | TRBV5-1 | CASSLGASGANVLTF | TGCGCCAGCAGTCTCGGGGCCTCTGGGGCCAACGTCCTGACTTTC
TRBJ2-4 | TRBD1 | few | TRBV7-2 | CASTQDRGGQNIQYF | TGTGCCAGCACTCAGGACAGGGGAGGTCAAAACATTCAGTACTTC
TRBJ1-5 | . | . | TRBV5-1 | CASSSWTNQPQHF | TGCGCCAGCAGCTCCTGGACTAATCAGCCCCAGCATTTT
TRBJ2-3 | TRBD1 | . | TRBV4-3 | CASSQENRGWADTQYF | TGCGCCAGCAGCCAAGAAAACAGGGGCTGGGCAGATACGCAGTATTTT
TRBJ2-7 | . | . | TRBV6-2/TRBV6-3 | CASSPPGFVGEQYF | TGTGCCAGCAGTCCCCCGGGTTTCGTCGGCGAGCAGTACTTC
TRBJ2-4 | . | . | TRBV5-6 | CASSFRQATLAKNIQYF | TGTGCCAGCAGCTTTAGACAGGCCACTCTAGCCAAAAACATTCAGTACTTC
TRBJ2-5 | TRBD1 | few | TRBV20-1 | CSARGSTGDQETQYF | TGCAGTGCTAGAGGATCGACAGGGGACCAAGAGACCCAGTACTTC
TRBJ1-3 | . | . | TRBV7-2 | CASSFPGSGNTIYF | TGTGCCAGCAGCTTCCCAGGCTCTGGAAACACCATATATTTT
TRBJ2-3 | . | few | TRBV12-3/TRBV12-4 | CASSPLRGRGTDTQYF | TGTGCCAGCAGTCCTCTCAGGGGAAGGGGCACAGATACGCAGTATTTT
TRBJ2-3 | TRBD2 | few | TRBV11-2 | CASRSPRASGGAFGDTQYF | TGTGCCAGCAGATCCCCCCGAGCTAGCGGGGGGGCATTTGGAGATACGCAGTATTTT
TRBJ1-1 | . | . | TRBV6-6 | CASGRSNTEAFF | TGTGCCAGCGGGCGGTCGAACACTGAAGCTTTCTTT
TRBJ1-5 | TRBD1 | . | TRBV20-1 | CSARDTQGARSNQPQHF | TGCAGTGCTAGAGATACGCAGGGGGCCAGAAGCAATCAGCCCCAGCATTTT
TRBJ2-3 | . | many | TRBV11-2 | CASCSGGDTQYF | TGTGCCAGCTGCTCCGGCGGGGATACGCAGTATTTT
TRBJ1-3 | . | . | TRBV27 | CASRLTGIGNTIYF | TGTGCCAGCAGACTTACAGGGATTGGAAACACCATATATTTT
TRBJ2-7 | TRBD1 | once | TRBV7-6 | CASSFDRVHEQYF | TGTGCCAGCAGCTTCGACAGGGTCCACGAGCAGTACTTC
TRBJ2-5 | . | . | TRBV7-9 | CASRSMGTQYF | TGTGCCAGCAGATCGATGGGGACCCAGTACTTC